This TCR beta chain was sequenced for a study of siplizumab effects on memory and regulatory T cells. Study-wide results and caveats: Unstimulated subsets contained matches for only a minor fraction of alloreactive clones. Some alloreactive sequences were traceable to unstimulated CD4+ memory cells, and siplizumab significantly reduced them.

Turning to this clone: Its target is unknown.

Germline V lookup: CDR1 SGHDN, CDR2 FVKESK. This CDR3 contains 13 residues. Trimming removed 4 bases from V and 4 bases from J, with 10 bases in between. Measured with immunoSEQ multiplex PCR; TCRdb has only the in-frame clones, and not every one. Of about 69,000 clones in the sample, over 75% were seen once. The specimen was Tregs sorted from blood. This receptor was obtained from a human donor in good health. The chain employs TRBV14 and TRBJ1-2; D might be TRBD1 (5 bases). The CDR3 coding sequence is TGTGCCAGCAGCCTAGGGGTAGTCTATGGCTACACCTTC. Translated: CASSLGVVYGYTF.